Presented here are 10 T cell receptor beta chains from one specimen sequenced in a study of CD8+CD57+ T cells in acquired aplastic anemia. Profiling of TCR beta VDJ combinations and CDR3 sequences used genomic DNA as template. Each CDR3 protein gets one entry after TCRdb re-called the reads with MiXCR. Here the sample spans about 220,000 distinct CDR3 sequences, approximately 35% being singletons. Sequencing was performed on sorted CD4+, CD8+, or CD8+CD57+ T cells (not recorded which) from PBMCs. These receptor sequences come from a human donor in good health, serving as a control.

To note about this clonotype: With a much larger clone just one base away, this may be a read error. The genes are TRBV4-2 and TRBJ1-2; possible D gene TRBD1, 5 bases. The CDR3 sequence is 14 residues long. CDR1 and CDR2 from the germline V gene are LGHNA and YNFKEQ. CDR3 coding DNA: TGTCCCAGCAGCCAAGATGTCATTCAGGGAGGCTACACCTTC. Translation gives CPSSQDVIQGGYTF.

Ten or more counts support this clonotype. The chain uses TRBV2 and TRBJ1-1, with no clear D. The V gene's germline CDR1 is SNHLY and CDR2 FYNNEI. Trimming removed 3 bases from V and 7 bases from J, with 12 bases in between. This CDR3 is built from 13 residues. The CDR3 loop is CASSDPGLVEAFF. The CDR3 DNA is TGTGCCAGCAGTGATCCGGGCCTGGTTGAAGCTTTCTTT.

This clonotype occurred many times. The chain links TRBV19 to TRBJ1-2; D gene uncertain. Germline V lookup: CDR1 LNHDA, CDR2 SQIVND (reference sequence). Trimming removed 7 bases at V and 2 bases at J, with 11 bases between. The CDR3 sequence is 13 residues long. DNA for the CDR3: TGTGCCAGTAAGAGAAAGGCAAACTATGGCTACACCTTC. Its protein product is CASKRKANYGYTF.

The sample holds a few counts of this clonotype. The rearrangement joins TRBV3-1 to TRBJ1-6; perhaps TRBD1 as D (6 bases). There are 15 residues in the CDR3. Deletions cut 1 base from V and 7 bases from J, with 11 bases between. CDR1 LGHDT and CDR2 YNNKEL come from the germline V gene (reference sequence). The CDR3 DNA follows: TGTGCCAGCAGCCAAGCAGGGGTTGGAAATTCACCCCTCCACTTT. Amino acid sequence: CASSQAGVGNSPLHF.

CDR3 bases: TGCAGTGCTAGAGATGCGACAGGGGGGAACACTGAAGCTTTCTTT. It codes for CSARDATGGNTEAFF. This chain connects TRBV20-1 to TRBJ1-1; 9 nucleotides align to TRBD1. Trimming took 0 bases from V and 1 from J; bases not matched to a gene: 3. Germline V gene lookup returns CDR1 DFQATT and CDR2 SNEGSKA (reference sequence). The CDR3 spans 15 residues.

This clonotype was observed a few times. This chain joins TRBV6-1 and TRBJ2-7; D is possibly TRBD1 or TRBD2 (5 bases each). This CDR3 comprises 13 residues. Looked up from germline, CDR1 is MNHNS and CDR2 is SASEGT. V lost 6 bases to trimming and J lost 4 bases, with 13 bases between them. Here the CDR3 reads CASRGREGYEQYF. CDR3 sequence (DNA): TGTGCCAGCAGGGGGCGCGAGGGGTACGAGCAGTACTTC.

This sequence joins TRBV20-1 and TRBJ1-1; tentative D call: TRBD1 (5 bases). The CDR3 loop spans 13 amino acids. Germline V gene data show CDR1 as DFQATT and CDR2 as SNEGSKA (reference sequence). Trimming left V 3 bases short and J 5 bases short, with 13 bases between. Here the CDR3 DNA reads TGCAGTGCTAGTCTGCGGGGGGGAACTGAAGCTTTCTTT. Residues: CSASLRGGTEAFF.

Turning to this clonotype: With a much larger clone just one base away, this may be a read error. The chain employs TRBV7-2 and TRBJ2-5, with 8 bases aligning to TRBD1. J was trimmed by 5 bases and V by 8 bases; bases with no gene match: 7. CDR3 length: 13 residues. Germline assignment: CDR1 SGHTA and CDR2 FQGNSA. As DNA, the CDR3 is TGTGCCAGCGGGATGACAGGGGTCGAGACCCAGTACTTC. It encodes CASGMTGVETQYF.

This clonotype was detected many times. The rearrangement links TRBV6-1 to TRBJ1-5, with D hard to call. Germline loops: CDR1 MNHNS, CDR2 SASEGT. The CDR3 runs 15 residues. V lost 0 bases to trimming and J lost 8 bases, with 14 bases between them. The CDR3 bases are TGTGCCAGCAGTGAAGCGTCAAGGGTACGAAAGCCCCAGCATTTT. It specifies CASSEASRVRKPQHF.

This clonotype was detected ten times or more. The J gene is TRBJ1-2, the V gene TRBV15; D is undetermined. V lost 7 bases, J lost 8 bases, and 17 bases lay in between. The CDR3 totals 13 residues. CDR1 is LNHNV, CDR2 YYDKDF, per germline (reference sequence). CDR3 region: CATTLDGLTGYTF. In DNA, the CDR3 is TGTGCCACCACCTTAGACGGGTTAACAGGCTACACCTTC. The full variable domain, with the rest looked up from reference TRBV15 and TRBJ1-2, is DAMVIQNPRYQVTQFGKPVTLSCSQTLNHNVMYWYQQKSSQAPKLLFHYYDKDFNNEADTPDNFQSRRPNTSFCFLDIRSPGLGDTAMYLCATTLDGLTGYTFGSGTRLTVV.